These 17 T cell receptor beta chains originate from one sample sequenced in a study of blood T cell repertoires in COVID-19 (dated by TCRdb to between 2020 and 2021). The library was produced with the immunoSEQ multiplex PCR assay. Not all clones reach the TCRdb copy of this immuneACCESS table, which keeps in-frame sequences only. Checked studies attribute under half of the gap to unresolved V genes and leave the rest unexplained. For this sample there are over 200,000 clones; 88% appear just once. Approximately 2.6% of the sample rests with the top ten. What was sequenced was peripheral blood. The receptors shown here come from a woman in her fifties or sixties with acute or convalescent COVID-19.

The V gene is TRBV28, the J gene TRBJ1-1; TRBD1 aligns across 8 bases. The CDR3 is 18 amino acids. Germline V CDR1 and CDR2: MDHEN, SYDVKM. Losses at the gene ends were 8 bases for V and 2 bases for J; bases not matched to a gene: 19. DNA for the CDR3: TGTGCCAGCCCTTCAGGGCAGGGGGCGGAATTGGGTAACACTGAAGCTTTCTTT. Its translation is CASPSGQGAELGNTEAFF.

The V call is TRBV29-1, the J call TRBJ1-1; 7 bases fit TRBD1. V was pared by 3 bases and J by 0 bases, with 1 base of the junction left unmatched. Germline V gene sequence: CDR1 SQVTM, CDR2 ANQGSEA. The length of the CDR3 is 13 residues. This chain's CDR3 is CSVDTGVNTEAFF. The DNA for the CDR3 is TGCAGCGTTGATACAGGGGTGAACACTGAAGCTTTCTTT.

This sequence joins TRBV3-1 (or the pseudogene TRBV3-2) and TRBJ2-2; 14 nucleotides align to TRBD2. The junction had 4 bases not matched to a gene; V was cut back by 4 bases and J by 0 bases. Germline lookup yields CDR1 LGHDT and CDR2 YNNKEL (reference sequence). The CDR3 sequence is 18 residues long. DNA of the CDR3: TGTGCCAGCAGCCGAACGACTAGCGGGGGGGCGAACACCGGGGAGCTGTTTTTT. This translates into CASSRTTSGGANTGELFF.

This clone came up once. This chain links TRBV19 with TRBJ2-2; 8 nucleotides match TRBD1. The CDR3 contains 14 residues. In germline, CDR1 is LNHDA, CDR2 SQIVND (reference sequence). Trimming took 7 bases from V and 5 from J; bases not matched to a gene: 6. Here the CDR3 reads CASTQTGETGELFF. The CDR3 coding sequence is TGTGCCAGTACCCAGACAGGGGAGACCGGGGAGCTGTTTTTT.

This chain uses TRBV6-6 with TRBJ1-1; D may be TRBD1 (5 bases). The CDR3 loop spans 15 amino acids. V was pared by 0 bases and J by 0 bases, with 8 bases between. The germline gives CDR1 MNHNY, CDR2 SVGAGI (reference sequence). CDR3 amino acids: CASSYSGVMNTEAFF. The CDR3, as DNA: TGTGCCAGCAGTTACTCAGGGGTCATGAACACTGAAGCTTTCTTT.

This sequence joins TRBV7-9 and TRBJ1-4, with TRBD1 matching over 7 bases. From germline, CDR1 is SEHNR and CDR2 FQNEAQ (reference sequence). This CDR3 has 16 residues. Trimming at V came to 5 bases and at J to 0 bases, leaving 6 bases not matched to a gene. The CDR3 DNA sequence: TGTGCCAGCAGCACCCGACAGGGCCCAACTAATGAAAAACTGTTTTTT. The encoded protein is CASSTRQGPTNEKLFF.

This chain links TRBV19 with TRBJ2-4; 7 bases line up with TRBD2. The junction had 6 bases not matched to a gene; V was cut back by 5 bases and J by 11 bases. This CDR3 has 12 amino acids. CDR1 LNHDA and CDR2 SQIVND come from the germline V gene (reference sequence). This CDR3 reads CASSRDYFVQYF. DNA for the CDR3: TGTGCCAGTAGTCGGGACTACTTTGTTCAGTACTTC.

This rearrangement joins TRBV5-1 to TRBJ1-1; D unresolved. From germline, CDR1 is SGHRS and CDR2 YFSETQ. CDR3 length: 13 residues. The germline V and J ends were trimmed by 0 bases and 5 bases, with 8 bases remaining between them. CDR3 in DNA: TGCGCCAGCAGCTTGGACTGGAGAACTGAAGCTTTCTTT. Encoded protein: CASSLDWRTEAFF.

V usage is TRBV30 and J usage is TRBJ1-4, with a possible D match to TRBD1 (6 bases). The germline V gene has CDR1 GTSNPN and CDR2 SVGIG (reference sequence). The V end was cut by 3 bases, the J end by 9 bases, with 20 bases between. The CDR3 contains 15 residues. The CDR3 loop is CAWSYRDIGMKKLFF. DNA for the CDR3: TGTGCCTGGAGCTACCGGGACATCGGAATGAAAAAACTGTTTTTT.

This chain connects TRBV19 to TRBJ1-1; D is uncertain. Looked up from germline, CDR1 is LNHDA and CDR2 is SQIVND (reference sequence). CDR3 length equals 17 residues. The germline V and J ends were trimmed by 0 bases and 4 bases, with 18 bases remaining between them. DNA of the CDR3: TGTGCCAGTAGTATAGATCGTGTTTTCAGGCTACCCACTGAAGCTTTCTTT. Residues: CASSIDRVFRLPTEAFF.

This chain joins TRBV6-2 or TRBV6-3 and TRBJ2-4, with 7 bases identical to TRBD1. V lost 5 bases to trimming and J lost 6 bases; unmatched junction nucleotides: 10. Germline V gene data show CDR1 as MNHEY and CDR2 as SVGEGT. The CDR3 is 15 residues long. CDR3 loop: CASSDPSTGRNIQYF. The CDR3 DNA is TGTGCCAGCAGTGACCCCTCGACAGGGCGAAACATTCAGTACTTC.

This chain joins TRBV19 and TRBJ1-2; D gene ambiguous. V lost 8 bases and J 4 bases, leaving 11 bases between the germline ends. The CDR3 length is 12 residues. The germline V gene encodes CDR1 LNHDA and CDR2 SQIVND (reference sequence). CDR3 protein: CASLRPLYGYTF. CDR3 in DNA: TGTGCCAGTCTCAGGCCCCTCTATGGCTACACCTTC.

This rearrangement joins TRBV11-2 to TRBJ1-6; D is unclear. The CDR3 is made up of 12 amino acids. CDR1 is SGHAT, CDR2 FQNNGV, per germline. Trimming took 6 bases from V and 6 from J, leaving 6 bases between them. CDR3 residues: CASSFGNSPLHF. The CDR3 DNA sequence: TGTGCCAGCAGTTTCGGTAATTCACCCCTCCACTTT.

The V call is TRBV27, the J call TRBJ2-7, with a tentative D call TRBD1 (6 bases). Trimming took 4 bases from V and 3 from J, leaving 10 bases between them. This CDR3 is 13 amino acids long. Germline loops: CDR1 MNHEY, CDR2 SMNVEV (reference sequence). CDR3 loop: CASSSPRGYEQYF. As DNA, the CDR3 is TGTGCCAGCAGTTCCCCCAGGGGCTACGAGCAGTACTTC.

V usage is TRBV7-2 and J usage is TRBJ1-2; unclear D gene. This CDR3 is built from 14 residues. Per the germline V gene, CDR1 is SGHTA and CDR2 is FQGNSA. V dropped 3 bases and J dropped 3 bases, with 11 bases sitting between them. For the CDR3, the DNA is TGTGCCAGCAGCTTCCAACAGAGATACTATGGCTACACCTTC. Encoded protein: CASSFQQRYYGYTF.

The chain is built from TRBV27 and TRBJ2-1; the D gene is possibly TRBD1 (8 bases). Germline V gene lookup returns CDR1 MNHEY and CDR2 SMNVEV (reference sequence). V lost 5 bases and J 4 bases, leaving 15 bases between the germline ends. The CDR3 has 15 amino acids. In DNA, the CDR3 is TGTGCCAGCAGTCTCGGACAGGGAGGGTACAATGAGCAGTTCTTC. It codes for CASSLGQGGYNEQFF.

The CDR3 is CASSLGGGLWETQYF. The CDR3 region has the DNA TGTGCCAGCAGCTTAGGCGGGGGGCTTTGGGAGACCCAGTACTTC. The chain joins TRBV7-8 to TRBJ2-5; TRBD2 aligns across 8 bases. V was pared by 1 base and J by 5 bases, with 6 bases of the junction left unmatched. This CDR3 is built from 15 residues. CDR1 is SGHVS and CDR2 is FQNEAQ in the germline V gene.